A selection of T cell receptor beta chains follows, all from one sample in a study of cytomegalovirus exposure and HLA in healthy donors. Repertoires were generated with immunoSEQ multiplex PCR, while TCRdb's copy carries only in-frame clones and drops some. The data contain about 91,000 clones, roughly nine tenths of them singletons. Material: PBMCs. These receptor sequences come from a young man in good health and CMV-seropositive. Each CDR3 is given with its conserved first and last residue. The D gene is left open where the match is weak. Some rows have no size entry. The others give once, few or many, or a class for an expanded clone.

clone_size: -
d_call: -
v_call: TRBV2
j_call: TRBJ2-7
cdr3_aa: CASSADSDSYEQYF
cdr3_nt: TGTGCCAGCAGTGCTGACAGTGACTCCTACGAGCAGTACTTC

clone_size: -
d_call: -
v_call: TRBV7-8
j_call: TRBJ2-2
cdr3_aa: CASRKRNTGELFF
cdr3_nt: TGTGCCAGCAGGAAGCGGAACACCGGGGAGCTGTTTTTT

clone_size: -
d_call: -
v_call: TRBV2
j_call: TRBJ2-5
cdr3_aa: CASRPTSGETQYF
cdr3_nt: TGTGCCAGCAGGCCAACTAGTGGGGAGACCCAGTACTTC

clone_size: -
d_call: TRBD1
v_call: TRBV28
j_call: TRBJ1-1
cdr3_aa: CASSRGRGQGLFTEAFF
cdr3_nt: TGTGCCAGCAGTCGAGGACGTGGACAGGGGCTTTTCACTGAAGCTTTCTTT

clone_size: -
d_call: -
v_call: TRBV11-2
j_call: TRBJ1-3
cdr3_aa: CASSLGQATGNTIYF
cdr3_nt: TGTGCCAGCAGCTTAGGGCAGGCCACTGGAAACACCATATATTTT

clone_size: -
d_call: TRBD2
v_call: TRBV13
j_call: TRBJ2-2
cdr3_aa: CASSRRLAGTGELFF
cdr3_nt: TGTGCCAGCAGCCGAAGACTAGCGGGGACCGGGGAGCTGTTTTTT

clone_size: -
d_call: -
v_call: TRBV5-1
j_call: TRBJ2-5
cdr3_aa: CASRSQGSQETQYF
cdr3_nt: TGCGCCAGCAGGAGTCAGGGAAGCCAAGAGACCCAGTACTTC

clone_size: -
d_call: -
v_call: TRBV6-6
j_call: TRBJ2-5
cdr3_aa: CATSPSHPQETQYF
cdr3_nt: TGTGCCACCAGTCCTAGCCACCCCCAAGAGACCCAGTACTTC

clone_size: -
d_call: -
v_call: TRBV15
j_call: TRBJ2-3
cdr3_aa: CATSREADSTDTQYF
cdr3_nt: TGTGCCACCAGCAGAGAAGCTGACTCCACAGATACGCAGTATTTT

clone_size: once
d_call: -
v_call: TRBV14
j_call: TRBJ1-6
cdr3_aa: CASSQDVYSPLHF
cdr3_nt: TGTGCCAGCAGCCAAGATGTATATTCACCCCTCCACTTT

clone_size: -
d_call: -
v_call: TRBV28
j_call: TRBJ2-7
cdr3_aa: CASVGLSYEQYF
cdr3_nt: TGTGCCAGCGTGGGCCTTAGCTACGAGCAGTACTTC

clone_size: -
d_call: -
v_call: TRBV7-2
j_call: TRBJ2-1
cdr3_aa: CASSLGGLADNEQFF
cdr3_nt: TGTGCCAGCAGCTTAGGGGGTCTAGCAGACAATGAGCAGTTCTTC

clone_size: -
d_call: -
v_call: TRBV11-3
j_call: TRBJ2-2
cdr3_aa: CASSPGRGRTGELFF
cdr3_nt: TGTGCCAGCAGCCCCGGGCGGGGACGCACCGGGGAGCTGTTTTTT

clone_size: -
d_call: -
v_call: TRBV14
j_call: TRBJ2-3
cdr3_aa: CASSRWGVSDTDTQYF
cdr3_nt: TGTGCCAGCAGCCGATGGGGAGTTAGTGACACAGATACGCAGTATTTT

clone_size: -
d_call: TRBD1
v_call: TRBV2
j_call: TRBJ2-2
cdr3_aa: CASSGSAGGAGELFF
cdr3_nt: TGTGCCAGCAGTGGTTCGGCAGGGGGCGCCGGGGAGCTGTTTTTT

clone_size: -
d_call: -
v_call: TRBV28
j_call: TRBJ2-1
cdr3_aa: CASSLVQGPDEQFF
cdr3_nt: TGTGCCAGCAGTTTAGTACAGGGACCCGATGAGCAGTTCTTC

clone_size: -
d_call: TRBD2
v_call: TRBV27
j_call: TRBJ2-7
cdr3_aa: CASSLGAGGSSYEQYF
cdr3_nt: TGTGCCAGCAGTTTAGGGGCGGGAGGGAGCTCCTACGAGCAGTACTTC

clone_size: few
d_call: -
v_call: TRBV28
j_call: TRBJ1-4
cdr3_aa: CASSAPGTNEKLFF
cdr3_nt: TGTGCCAGCAGTGCGCCCGGGACTAATGAAAAACTGTTTTTT

clone_size: -
d_call: -
v_call: TRBV19
j_call: TRBJ1-5
cdr3_aa: CASSMRTESNQPQHF
cdr3_nt: TGTGCCAGTAGTATGCGGACAGAAAGCAATCAGCCCCAGCATTTT

clone_size: -
d_call: TRBD2
v_call: TRBV11-3
j_call: TRBJ2-1
cdr3_aa: CASSPSSGPYNEQFF
cdr3_nt: TGTGCCAGCAGCCCCTCTAGCGGCCCCTACAATGAGCAGTTCTTC

clone_size: -
d_call: TRBD1
v_call: TRBV5-6
j_call: TRBJ1-4
cdr3_aa: CASTQDRSLGNEKLFF
cdr3_nt: TGTGCCAGCACCCAGGACAGGTCCTTAGGAAATGAAAAACTGTTTTTT

clone_size: -
d_call: -
v_call: TRBV28
j_call: TRBJ2-2
cdr3_aa: CASSLRARRAAGELFF
cdr3_nt: TGTGCCAGCAGTTTACGGGCCAGGCGGGCCGCCGGGGAGCTGTTTTTT